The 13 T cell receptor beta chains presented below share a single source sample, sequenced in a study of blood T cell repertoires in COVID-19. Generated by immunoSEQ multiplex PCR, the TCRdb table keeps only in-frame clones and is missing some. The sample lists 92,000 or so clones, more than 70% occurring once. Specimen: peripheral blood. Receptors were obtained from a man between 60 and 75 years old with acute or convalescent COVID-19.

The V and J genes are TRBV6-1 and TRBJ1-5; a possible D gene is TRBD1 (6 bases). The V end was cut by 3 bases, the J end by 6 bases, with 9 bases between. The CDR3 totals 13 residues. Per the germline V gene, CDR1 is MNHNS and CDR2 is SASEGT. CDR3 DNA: TGTGCCAGCAGTGACCACAGGGCTCAGCCCCAGCATTTT. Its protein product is CASSDHRAQPQHF.

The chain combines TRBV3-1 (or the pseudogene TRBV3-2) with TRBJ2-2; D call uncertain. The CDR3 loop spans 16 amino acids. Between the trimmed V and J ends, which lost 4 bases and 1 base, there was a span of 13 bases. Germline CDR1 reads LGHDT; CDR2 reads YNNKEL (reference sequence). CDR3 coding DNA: TGTGCCAGCAGCCCACTTGAGACTCAGAACACCGGGGAGCTGTTTTTT. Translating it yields CASSPLETQNTGELFF.

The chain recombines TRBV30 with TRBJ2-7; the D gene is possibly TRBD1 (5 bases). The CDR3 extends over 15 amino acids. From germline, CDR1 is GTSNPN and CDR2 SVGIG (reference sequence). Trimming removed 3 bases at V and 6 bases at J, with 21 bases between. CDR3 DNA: TGTGCCTGGAGCCGGACCGCTAGGCAGGGCGGCGAGCAGTACTTC. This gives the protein CAWSRTARQGGEQYF.

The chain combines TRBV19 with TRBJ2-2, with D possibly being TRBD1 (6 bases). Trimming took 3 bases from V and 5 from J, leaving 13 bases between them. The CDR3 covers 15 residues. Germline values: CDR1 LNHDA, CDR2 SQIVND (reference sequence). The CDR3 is CASSIPGDPTGELFF. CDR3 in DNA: TGTGCCAGTAGTATTCCAGGGGATCCTACCGGGGAGCTGTTTTTT.

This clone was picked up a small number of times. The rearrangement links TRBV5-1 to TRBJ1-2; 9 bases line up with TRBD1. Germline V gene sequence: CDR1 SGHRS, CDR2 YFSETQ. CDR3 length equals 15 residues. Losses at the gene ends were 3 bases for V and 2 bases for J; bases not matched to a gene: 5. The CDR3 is CASSSRQGGNYGYTF. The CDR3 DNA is TGCGCCAGCAGCTCCCGACAGGGGGGGAACTATGGCTACACCTTC.

The CDR3 DNA reads TGTGCCTGGAGTGAAGACAGGGGTTCAGGCACCGGGGAGCTGTTTTTT. Translating it yields CAWSEDRGSGTGELFF. The rearrangement uses TRBV30 and TRBJ2-2; 8 nucleotides line up with TRBD1. The germline V gene has CDR1 GTSNPN and CDR2 SVGIG (reference sequence). This CDR3 contains 16 residues. J gave up 4 bases and V 1 base, and 8 bases lay outside the gene matches.

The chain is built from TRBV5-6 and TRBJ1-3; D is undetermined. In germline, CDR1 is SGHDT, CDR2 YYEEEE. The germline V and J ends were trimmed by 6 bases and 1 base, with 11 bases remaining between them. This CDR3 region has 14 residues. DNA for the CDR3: TGTGCCAGCACCGTGACACCATCTGGAAACACCATATATTTT. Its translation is CASTVTPSGNTIYF.

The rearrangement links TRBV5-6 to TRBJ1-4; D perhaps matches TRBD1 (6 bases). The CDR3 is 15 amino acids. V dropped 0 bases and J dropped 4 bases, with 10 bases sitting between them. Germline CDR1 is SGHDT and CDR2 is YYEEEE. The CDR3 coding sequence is TGTGCCAGCAGCTTGGTCGGACAGAATAATGAAAAACTGTTTTTT. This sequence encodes CASSLVGQNNEKLFF.

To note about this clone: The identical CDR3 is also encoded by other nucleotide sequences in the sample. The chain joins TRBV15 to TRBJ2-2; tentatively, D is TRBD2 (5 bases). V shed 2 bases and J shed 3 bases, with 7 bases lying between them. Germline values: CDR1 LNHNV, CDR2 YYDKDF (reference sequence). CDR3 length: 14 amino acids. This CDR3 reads CATSRLADTGELFF. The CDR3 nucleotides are TGTGCCACCAGCAGACTAGCAGACACCGGGGAGCTGTTTTTT.

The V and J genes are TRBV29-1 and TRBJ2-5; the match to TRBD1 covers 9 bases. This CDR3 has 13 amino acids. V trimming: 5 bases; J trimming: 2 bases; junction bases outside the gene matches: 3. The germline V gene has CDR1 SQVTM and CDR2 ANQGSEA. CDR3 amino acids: CSVTTGGQETQYF. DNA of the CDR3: TGCAGCGTTACGACAGGGGGTCAAGAGACCCAGTACTTC.

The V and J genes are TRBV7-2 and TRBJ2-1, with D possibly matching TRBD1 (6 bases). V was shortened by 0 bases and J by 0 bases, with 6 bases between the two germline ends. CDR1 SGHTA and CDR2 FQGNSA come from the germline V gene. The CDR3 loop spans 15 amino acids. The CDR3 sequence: CASSLAGASYNEQFF. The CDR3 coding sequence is TGTGCCAGCAGCTTAGCGGGGGCCTCCTACAATGAGCAGTTCTTC.

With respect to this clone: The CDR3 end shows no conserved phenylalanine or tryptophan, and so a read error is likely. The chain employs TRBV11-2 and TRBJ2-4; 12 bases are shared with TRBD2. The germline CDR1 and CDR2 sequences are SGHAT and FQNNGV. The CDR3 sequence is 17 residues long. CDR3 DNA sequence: TGTGCCAGCAGCTCCCGGACTAGCGGGGAGTATCGGGACATCCAGTACTCC. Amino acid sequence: CASSSRTSGEYRDIQYS.

The CDR3 loop reads CASSPGGSSRFF. DNA of the CDR3: TGTGCCAGCAGCCCCGGAGGTAGTAGTCGGTTCTTC. The chain employs TRBV5-4 and TRBJ2-1, with D possibly being TRBD2 (5 bases). The CDR3 spans 12 residues. V was trimmed by 4 bases and J by 15 bases, leaving 17 bases between them. The V gene's germline CDR1 is SGHNT and CDR2 YYREEE (reference sequence).